This T cell receptor (beta chain) was sequenced during a study of T cell responses to AZD1222 COVID-19 vaccine. Study-level information: Second-dose recipients at about 4 or about 12 weeks were treated as one pooled group. Study findings and constraints: Across the whole spike, CD4 TCRs peaked at regions 160-218 and 743-854. There were mostly white British donors and more females than males, and clonal diversity was possibly underestimated. The repertoires were collected only after the peak T cell response.

The CDR3 has 12 amino acids. With 1 base removed from V and 6 bases from J, the gap between germline ends came to 7 bases. CDR1 is SGHNT, CDR2 YYREEE, per germline (reference sequence). This clone is a singleton in its sample. Its antigen is unidentified. Sequencing used immunoSEQ multiplex PCR; TCRdb keeps in-frame clones, though not all of them. The table lists roughly 70,000 clones, roughly 85% of them singletons, with around 20% in the top ten. The clonotype originates from an adult in good health. The V gene is TRBV5-4, the J gene TRBJ1-1; D unresolved. The sequencing used peripheral blood, collected on day 0 of AZD1222 vaccination. The CDR3 sequence: CASSLRSAEAFF. The CDR3 nucleotides are TGTGCCAGCAGCTTGCGTAGCGCTGAAGCTTTCTTT.